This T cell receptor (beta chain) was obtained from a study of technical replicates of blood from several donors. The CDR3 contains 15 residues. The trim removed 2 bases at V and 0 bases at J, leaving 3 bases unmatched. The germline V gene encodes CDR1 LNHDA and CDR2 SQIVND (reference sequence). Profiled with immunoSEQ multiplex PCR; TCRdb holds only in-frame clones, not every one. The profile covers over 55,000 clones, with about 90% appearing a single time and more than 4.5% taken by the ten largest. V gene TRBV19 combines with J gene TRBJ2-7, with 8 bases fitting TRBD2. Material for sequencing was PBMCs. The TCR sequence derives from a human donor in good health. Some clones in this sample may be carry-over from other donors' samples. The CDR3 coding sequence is TGTGCCAGTAGTATAACTAGCGGATACTCCTACGAGCAGTACTTC. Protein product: CASSITSGYSYEQYF.